This T cell receptor (beta chain) was observed in a study of vaccination and CD4 T cells after COVID-19. The treatment: roughly nine-day PBMC culture with coronavirus spike peptide pools or control peptides (ViraFEST assay). Cultured CD4+ T cell DNA underwent sequencing with the Oncomine TCR Beta short-read assay. Researchers extracted genomic DNA from CD4+ T cells that had been cultured. TCRdb reprocessed the PCR reads with MiXCR, giving one entry per CDR3 protein. This table has under 25,000 distinct CDR3 sequences, over 55% appearing once. In the case of this clonotype: Its antigen is as yet unknown.

CDR1 is MNHNS and CDR2 is SASEGT in the germline V gene. The CDR3 is made up of 14 amino acids. The V and J ends lost 2 bases and 6 bases, in that order; junction bases with no gene match: 3. Source material: CD4+ T cells from blood, cultured in vitro. The origin of this receptor is a human donor who had recovered from COVID-19. This sequence joins TRBV6-1 and TRBJ1-5, with 8 bases identical to TRBD1. The CDR3 sequence: CASSEQGALQPQHF. CDR3 coding DNA: TGTGCCAGCAGTGAACAGGGGGCTCTTCAGCCCCAGCATTTT.